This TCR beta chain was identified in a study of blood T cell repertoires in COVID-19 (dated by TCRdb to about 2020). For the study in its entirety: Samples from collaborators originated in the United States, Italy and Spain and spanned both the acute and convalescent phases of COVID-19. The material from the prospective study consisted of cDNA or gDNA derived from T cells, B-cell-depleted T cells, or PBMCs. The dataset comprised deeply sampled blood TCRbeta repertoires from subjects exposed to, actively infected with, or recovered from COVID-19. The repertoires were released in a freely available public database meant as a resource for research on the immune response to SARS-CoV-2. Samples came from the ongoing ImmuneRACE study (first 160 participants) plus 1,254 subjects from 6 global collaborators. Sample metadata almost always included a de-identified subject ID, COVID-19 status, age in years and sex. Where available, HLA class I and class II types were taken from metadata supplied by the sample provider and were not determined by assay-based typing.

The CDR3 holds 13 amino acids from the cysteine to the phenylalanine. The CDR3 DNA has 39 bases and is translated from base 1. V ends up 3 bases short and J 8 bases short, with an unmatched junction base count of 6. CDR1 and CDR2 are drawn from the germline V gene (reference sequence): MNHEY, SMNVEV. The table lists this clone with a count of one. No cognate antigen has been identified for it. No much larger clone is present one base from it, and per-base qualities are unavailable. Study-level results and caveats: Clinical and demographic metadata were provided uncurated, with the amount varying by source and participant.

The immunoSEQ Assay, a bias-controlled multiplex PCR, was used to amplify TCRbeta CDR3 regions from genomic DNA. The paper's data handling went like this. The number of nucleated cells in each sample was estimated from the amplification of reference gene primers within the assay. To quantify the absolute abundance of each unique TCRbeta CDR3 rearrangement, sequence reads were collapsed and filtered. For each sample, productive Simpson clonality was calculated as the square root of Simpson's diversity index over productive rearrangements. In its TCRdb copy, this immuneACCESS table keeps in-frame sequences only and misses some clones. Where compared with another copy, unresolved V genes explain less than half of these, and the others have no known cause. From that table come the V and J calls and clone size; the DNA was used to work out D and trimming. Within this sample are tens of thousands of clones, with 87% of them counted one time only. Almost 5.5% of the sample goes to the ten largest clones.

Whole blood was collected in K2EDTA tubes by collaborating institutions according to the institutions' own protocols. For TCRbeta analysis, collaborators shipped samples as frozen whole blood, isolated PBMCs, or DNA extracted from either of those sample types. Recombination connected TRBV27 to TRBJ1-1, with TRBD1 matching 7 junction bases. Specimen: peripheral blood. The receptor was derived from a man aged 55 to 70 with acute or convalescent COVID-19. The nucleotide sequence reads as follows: TGTGCCAGCAGTTTCCAAGACAGGGTGGAAGCTTTCTTT. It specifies CASSFQDRVEAFF.